This T cell receptor beta chain comes out of a study of Graves' ophthalmopathy and Graves' hyperthyroidism. RNA served as the template for amplifying TCR beta CDR3 regions. HTBI primers primed a first-round RT-PCR, and a second-round multiplex PCR followed. TCRdb itself ran the multiplex PCR reads through MiXCR, one entry per CDR3 protein. Of approximately 330,000 distinct CDR3 sequences listed, roughly 16% are singletons. The V end lost 3 bases, the J end lost 4 bases, and 12 bases lay between the germline ends. Germline V gene lookup returns CDR1 MDHEN and CDR2 SYDVKM. CDR3 size: 14 residues. Many counts were recorded for this clonotype.

This clonotype was sampled from an adult man with Graves' ophthalmopathy. Sequences were obtained from peripheral blood. J is TRBJ1-1 and V is TRBV28; TRBD1 is a possible D gene (5 bases). In DNA form, the CDR3 reads TGTGCCAGCAGTTTCGGCAGGGAGGCCACTGAAGCTTTCTTT. This encodes CASSFGREATEAFF.